This T cell receptor beta chain derives from a study of blood T cell repertoires in COVID-19. Germline loops: CDR1 SGHRS, CDR2 YFSETQ. CDR3 length: 15 amino acids. Germline trimming cut 0 bases from V and 8 bases from J; bases unmatched to any gene: 7. Profiled with immunoSEQ multiplex PCR; TCRdb holds only in-frame clones, not every one. Found here are 220,000 or so clones, approximately 90% of them singletons; the top ten hold around 0.85%. The specimen was PBMCs or T cells enriched from blood (not recorded which). The receptor comes from a man aged 50 or older who had been exposed to COVID-19. The J gene is TRBJ1-4, the V gene TRBV5-1; TRBD1 matches at 7 bases. The CDR3 protein is CASSLEKGGREKLFF. CDR3 nucleotide sequence: TGCGCCAGCAGCTTGGAAAAAGGGGGCCGAGAAAAACTGTTTTTT.